This record concerns one TCR beta chain sequence. The antigen remains unidentified. TCRdb reworked the 5' RACE reads into one entry per CDR3 protein, no DNA. In total, the table holds 350,000 to 500,000 distinct CDR3 sequences. CDR3 length equals 15 residues. CDR1 and CDR2 from the germline V gene are MDHEN and SYDVKM. The data were taken from a study of monozygotic twins with inflammatory bowel disease. Isolation of total RNA was performed on whole blood, with no prior T cell sorting. General observations from the study: Healthy twins showed more clonotype sharing with others than IBD patients, especially patients with disease activity.

Sequenced material: blood. The rearrangement joins TRBV28 to TRBJ1-5; TCRdb proposes TRBD1, but this gene call is untestable without DNA. The clonotype was recovered from a human donor with ulcerative colitis or Crohn's disease, or a healthy co-twin of an affected twin (not recorded which). CDR3 region: CASRGQGAGNQPQHF.